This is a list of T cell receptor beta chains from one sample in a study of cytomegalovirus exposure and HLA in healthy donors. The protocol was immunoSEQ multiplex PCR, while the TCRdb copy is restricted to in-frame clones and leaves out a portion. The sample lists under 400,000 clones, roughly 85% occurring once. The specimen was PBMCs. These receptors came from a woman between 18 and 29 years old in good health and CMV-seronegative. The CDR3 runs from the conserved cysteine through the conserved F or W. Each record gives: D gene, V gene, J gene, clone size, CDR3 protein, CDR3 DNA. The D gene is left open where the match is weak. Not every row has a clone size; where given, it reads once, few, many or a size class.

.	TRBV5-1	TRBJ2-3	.	CASSGDTGDTQYF	TGCGCCAGCAGCGGGGACACGGGAGATACGCAGTATTTT
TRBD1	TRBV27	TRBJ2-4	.	CASSSLDRGVQYF	TGTGCCAGCAGTTCACTGGACAGGGGTGTTCAGTACTTC
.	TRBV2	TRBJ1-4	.	CASSRDIHEKLFF	TGTGCCAGCAGCCGGGACATCCATGAAAAACTGTTTTTT
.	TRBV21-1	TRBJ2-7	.	CASPGGGAREQYF	TGTGCCAGCCCGGGGGGTGGGGCCCGGGAGCAGTACTTC
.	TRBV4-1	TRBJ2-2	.	CASSQSLAGGTGELFF	TGCGCCAGCAGCCAATCACTGGCAGGAGGCACCGGGGAGCTGTTTTTT
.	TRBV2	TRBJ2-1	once	CASSSDSNEQFF	TGTGCCAGCAGTTCGGACTCGAATGAGCAGTTCTTC
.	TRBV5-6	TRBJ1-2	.	CASSPRGRNYGYTF	TGTGCCAGCAGCCCACGGGGTAGGAACTATGGCTACACCTTC
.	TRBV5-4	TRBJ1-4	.	CASSLGAPNEKLFF	TGTGCCAGCAGCTTGGGGGCCCCTAATGAAAAACTGTTTTTT
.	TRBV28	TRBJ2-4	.	CASSPRVLAKNIQYF	TGTGCCAGCAGTCCACGGGTTCTCGCCAAAAACATTCAGTACTTC
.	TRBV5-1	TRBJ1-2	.	CASRLEGGYTF	TGCGCCAGCAGGCTTGAGGGAGGCTACACCTTC
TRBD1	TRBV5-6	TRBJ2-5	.	CASSWDRQETQYF	TGTGCCAGCAGCTGGGACAGACAAGAGACCCAGTACTTC
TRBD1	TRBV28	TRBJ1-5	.	CASRQDRGSQPQHF	TGTGCCAGCAGACAGGACAGGGGTAGTCAGCCCCAGCATTTT
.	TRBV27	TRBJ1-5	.	CASSPGQRNQPQHF	TGTGCCAGCAGCCCAGGACAGAGGAATCAGCCCCAGCATTTT
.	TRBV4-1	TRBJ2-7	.	CASSPRQGGAEQYF	TGCGCCAGCAGCCCCAGACAGGGAGGTGCCGAGCAGTACTTC
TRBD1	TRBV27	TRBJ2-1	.	CASTRGQYNEQFF	TGTGCCAGCACCAGGGGACAGTACAATGAGCAGTTCTTC
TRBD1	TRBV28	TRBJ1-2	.	CASSDRGGYTF	TGTGCCAGCAGTGACAGGGGTGGCTACACCTTC
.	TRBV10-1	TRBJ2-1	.	CASSDRSTRGNYNEQFF	TGCGCCAGCAGTGATCGATCGACTAGGGGAAATTACAATGAGCAGTTCTTC
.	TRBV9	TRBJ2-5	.	CASTLGLLQETQYF	TGTGCCAGCACCTTGGGACTTTTACAAGAGACCCAGTACTTC
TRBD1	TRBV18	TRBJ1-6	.	CASSRDRDNSPLHF	TGTGCCAGCTCACGGGACAGGGATAATTCACCCCTCCACTTT
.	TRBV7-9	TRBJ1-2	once	CASSLTESYGYTF	TGTGCCAGCAGCTTGACAGAAAGCTATGGCTACACCTTC
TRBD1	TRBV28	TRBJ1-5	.	CASSFSSGGPQNQPQHF	TGTGCCAGCAGTTTTTCCTCAGGGGGCCCACAGAATCAGCCCCAGCATTTT
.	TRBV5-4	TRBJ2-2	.	CASSLWEESGELFF	TGTGCCAGCAGCTTGTGGGAGGAAAGCGGGGAGCTGTTTTTT
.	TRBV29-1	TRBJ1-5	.	CSVGAADSNQPQHF	TGCAGCGTTGGGGCAGCGGATAGCAATCAGCCCCAGCATTTT
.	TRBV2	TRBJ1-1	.	CASSTGGNTEAFF	TGTGCCAGCAGTACCGGGGGTAACACTGAAGCTTTCTTT
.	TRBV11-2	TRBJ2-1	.	CASSLDFMESFYNEQFF	TGTGCCAGCAGCTTAGATTTCATGGAGTCCTTCTACAATGAGCAGTTCTTC
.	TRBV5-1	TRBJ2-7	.	CASSLGGEQYF	TGCGCCAGCAGCTTGGGCGGGGAGCAGTACTTC
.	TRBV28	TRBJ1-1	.	CASPGWGLNTEAFF	TGTGCCAGCCCCGGGTGGGGGCTGAACACTGAAGCTTTCTTT
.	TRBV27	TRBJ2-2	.	CASSLYGVTLNTGELFF	TGTGCCAGCAGTTTATACGGAGTTACATTGAACACCGGGGAGCTGTTTTTT
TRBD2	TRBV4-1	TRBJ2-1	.	CASSRLADNEQFF	TGCGCCAGCAGCCGACTAGCGGACAATGAGCAGTTCTTC
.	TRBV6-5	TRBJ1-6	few	CASRDDYNSPLHF	TGTGCCAGCCGGGATGATTATAATTCACCCCTCCACTTT
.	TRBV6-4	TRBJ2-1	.	CASSDSDFNEQFF	TGTGCCAGCAGTGACTCGGACTTTAATGAGCAGTTCTTC
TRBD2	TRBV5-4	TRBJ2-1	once	CASSLVGSGSSYNEQFF	TGTGCCAGCAGCTTGGTGGGTAGCGGGAGCTCCTACAATGAGCAGTTCTTC
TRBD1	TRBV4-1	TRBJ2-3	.	CASSQADRVGTDTQYF	TGCGCCAGCAGCCAAGCGGACAGGGTGGGCACAGATACGCAGTATTTT